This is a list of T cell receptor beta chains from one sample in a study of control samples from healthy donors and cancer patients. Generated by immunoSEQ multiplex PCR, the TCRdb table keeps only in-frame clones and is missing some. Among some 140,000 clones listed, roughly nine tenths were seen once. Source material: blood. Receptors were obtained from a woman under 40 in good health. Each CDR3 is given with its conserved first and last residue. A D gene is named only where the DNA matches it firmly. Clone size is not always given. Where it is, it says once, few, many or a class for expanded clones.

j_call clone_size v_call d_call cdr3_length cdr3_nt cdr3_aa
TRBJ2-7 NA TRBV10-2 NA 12 TGCGCCAGCGAAGACGGAAACTACGAGCAGTACTTC CASEDGNYEQYF
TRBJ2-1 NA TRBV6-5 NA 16 TGTGCCAGCAGTTACCGGACTCAACCGTCCTACAATGAGCAGTTCTTC CASSYRTQPSYNEQFF
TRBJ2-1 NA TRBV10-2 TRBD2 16 TGCGCCAGCAGTGAGTGGCGGGAGCGGGGGGGAGATGAGCAGTTCTTC CASSEWRERGGDEQFF
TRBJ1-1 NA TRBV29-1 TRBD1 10 TGCAGCGTCTTGACAGGGGGAGCTTTCTTT CSVLTGGAFF
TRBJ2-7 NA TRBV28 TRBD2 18 TGTGCCAGCAGACCACCCGGACTAGCGGGAAGGAGCTCCTACGAGCAGTACTTC CASRPPGLAGRSSYEQYF
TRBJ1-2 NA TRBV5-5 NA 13 TGTGCCAGCAGCTTGGAGAGCAGGGTGGGCTACACCTTC CASSLESRVGYTF
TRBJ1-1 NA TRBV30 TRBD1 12 TGTGCCTGGAGTGTACAGGGGAGGGAAGCTTTCTTT CAWSVQGREAFF
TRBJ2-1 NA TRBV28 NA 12 TGTGCCAGCAACCCTCCCCTGGGTGAGCAGTTCTTC CASNPPLGEQFF
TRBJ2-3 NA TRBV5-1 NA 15 TGCGCCAGCAGATTCGCGGGACACAGCACAGATACGCAGTATTTT CASRFAGHSTDTQYF
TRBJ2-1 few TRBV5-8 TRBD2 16 TGTGCCAGCAGCCGGACTAGCGGTACCTCCTACAATGAGCAGTTCTTC CASSRTSGTSYNEQFF
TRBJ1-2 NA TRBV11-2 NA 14 TGTGCCAGCAGCTTAGATCAGCTTTACTATGGCTACACCTTC CASSLDQLYYGYTF
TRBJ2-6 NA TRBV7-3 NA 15 TGTGCCAGCAGACTACAGGGTACTGGGGCCAACGTCCTGACTTTC CASRLQGTGANVLTF
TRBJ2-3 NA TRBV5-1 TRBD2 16 TGCGCCAGCAGCCCGACTAGCGGGAGGGCCACAGATACGCAGTATTTT CASSPTSGRATDTQYF
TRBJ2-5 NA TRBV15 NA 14 TGTGCCACCAGCAGGGGTGGGAGCGGGGAGACCCAGTACTTC CATSRGGSGETQYF
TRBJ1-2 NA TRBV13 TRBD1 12 TGTGCCAGCAGCACAAACAGGGGTGGCTACACCTTC CASSTNRGGYTF
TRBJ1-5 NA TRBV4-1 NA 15 TGCGCCAGCAGCCAAGAGGGAGGAGGGAATCAGCCCCAGCATTTT CASSQEGGGNQPQHF
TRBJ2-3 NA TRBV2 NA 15 TGTGCCAGCAGTGATTTTGGTACCGAGTTCGATACGCAGTATTTT CASSDFGTEFDTQYF
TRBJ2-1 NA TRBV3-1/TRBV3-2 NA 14 TGTGCCAGCAGCCAAGGGGGGACCTACAATGAGCAGTTCTTC CASSQGGTYNEQFF
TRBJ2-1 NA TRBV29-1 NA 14 TGCAGCGTTGAAGATGTAGGGGGGTACAATGAGCAGTTCTTC CSVEDVGGYNEQFF
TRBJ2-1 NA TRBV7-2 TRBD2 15 TGTGCCAGCAGCAAAGGGGGACTAGCGGGATCAGAGCAGTTCTTC CASSKGGLAGSEQFF
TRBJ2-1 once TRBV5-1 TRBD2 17 TGCGCCAGCAGCTGGGGGGTAACTAGCGGGAGGGGCAATGAGCAGTTCTTC CASSWGVTSGRGNEQFF
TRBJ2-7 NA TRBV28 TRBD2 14 TGTGCCAGCGGCCCGGGGGGGGCCTCCTACGAGCAGTACTTC CASGPGGASYEQYF
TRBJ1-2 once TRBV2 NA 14 TGTGCCAGCAGCCCACAGGGAGCTAACTATGGCTACACCTTC CASSPQGANYGYTF
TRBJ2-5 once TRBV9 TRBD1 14 TGTGCCAGCAGCCGGACAGGGGGCGGAGAGACCCAGTACTTC CASSRTGGGETQYF
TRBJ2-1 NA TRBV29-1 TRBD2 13 TGCAGCGGCCGGGACTATGGGTCCAATGAGCAGTTCTTC CSGRDYGSNEQFF
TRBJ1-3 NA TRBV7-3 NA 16 TGTGCCAGCAGCCCAACCGTCCAGGGCCCTGGAAACACCATATATTTT CASSPTVQGPGNTIYF
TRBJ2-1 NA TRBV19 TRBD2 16 TGTGCCAGTAGTATAGAGGTAGCGGGAGTCTACAATGAGCAGTTCTTC CASSIEVAGVYNEQFF
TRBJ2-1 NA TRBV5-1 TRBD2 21 TGCGCCAGCAGCTTCGGACTAGCGGGAGTGTCTTATTCCCTGTCGGGTAATGAGCAGTTCTTC CASSFGLAGVSYSLSGNEQFF
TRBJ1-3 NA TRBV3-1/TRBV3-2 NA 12 TGTGCCAGCAGCCAAGATGTGAACACCATATATTTT CASSQDVNTIYF
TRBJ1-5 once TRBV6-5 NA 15 TGTGCCAGCAGAGTTCGGAGGGGCGACAATCAGCCCCAGCATTTT CASRVRRGDNQPQHF
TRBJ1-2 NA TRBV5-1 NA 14 TGCGCCAGCACTCGCGATAGTCCTCCGCCAGGCTACACCTTC CASTRDSPPPGYTF
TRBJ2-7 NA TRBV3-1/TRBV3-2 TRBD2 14 TGTGCCAGCAGCCAAGGGGGACTAGCGTGGGAGCAGTACTTC CASSQGGLAWEQYF
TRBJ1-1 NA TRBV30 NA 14 TGTGCCTGGGATCCCGGGACGGTGAACACTGAAGCTTTCTTT CAWDPGTVNTEAFF
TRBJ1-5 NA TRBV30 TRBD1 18 TGTGCCTGGAATAGAAGGTACAGGGGAGAGAGCGGCAATCAGCCCCAGCATTTT CAWNRRYRGESGNQPQHF
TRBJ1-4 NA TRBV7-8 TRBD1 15 TGTGCCAGCAGCTCAATGACAGGGTCTAATGAAAAACTGTTTTTT CASSSMTGSNEKLFF
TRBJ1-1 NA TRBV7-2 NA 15 TGTGCCAGCAGCTTTACCCTGGGAGGGTCCACTGAAGCTTTCTTT CASSFTLGGSTEAFF
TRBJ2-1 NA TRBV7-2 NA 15 TGTGCCAGCAGCTTAGATGGGGGAGTGACTGGTGAGCAGTTCTTC CASSLDGGVTGEQFF
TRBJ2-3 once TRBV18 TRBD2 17 TGTGCCAGCTCACCACGGAGTGGCGGGAGTTTTTCAGATACGCAGTATTTT CASSPRSGGSFSDTQYF
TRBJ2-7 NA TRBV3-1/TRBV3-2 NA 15 TGTGCCAGCAGCCAAGACAGGGGACCATCCTACGAGCAGTACTTC CASSQDRGPSYEQYF
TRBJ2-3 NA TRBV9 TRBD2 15 TGTGCCAGCAGCCCACAGGGAGCGGGAGTCCATACGCAGTATTTT CASSPQGAGVHTQYF
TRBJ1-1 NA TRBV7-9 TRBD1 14 TGTGCCAGCAGCTCGCGACAGGGCCCCACTGAAGCTTTCTTT CASSSRQGPTEAFF
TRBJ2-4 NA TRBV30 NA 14 TGTGCCTGGAGTGTACTCAGGCAGCAGGGCATTCAGTACTTC CAWSVLRQQGIQYF
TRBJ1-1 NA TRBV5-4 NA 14 TGTGCCAGCAGCTTGGACATGACGGTCGTCGAAGCTTTCTTT CASSLDMTVVEAFF
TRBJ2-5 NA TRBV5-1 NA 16 TGCGCCAGCAGCTTGTTGGCGACAGTGTACCAAGAGACCCAGTACTTC CASSLLATVYQETQYF
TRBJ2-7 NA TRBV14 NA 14 TGTGCCAGCAGCCCTTTTGAGGGGTCCTACGAGCAGTACTTC CASSPFEGSYEQYF
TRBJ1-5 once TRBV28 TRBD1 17 TGTGCCAGCAGTTCCCCCTCGGACAGGGGGCATCGACAGCCCCAGCATTTT CASSSPSDRGHRQPQHF
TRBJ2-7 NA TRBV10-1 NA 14 TGCGCCAGCAGTGAGGGCGGAAACTCCTACGAGCAGTACTTC CASSEGGNSYEQYF
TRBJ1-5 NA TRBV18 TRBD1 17 TGTGCCAGCTCACCAACGACAGGGACGGGCACAGATCAGCCCCAGCATTTT CASSPTTGTGTDQPQHF
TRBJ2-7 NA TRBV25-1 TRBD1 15 TGTGCCAGCAGTGGGAACAGGGGCCTAACCTACGAGCAGTACTTC CASSGNRGLTYEQYF
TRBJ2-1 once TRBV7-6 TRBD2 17 TGTGCCAGCAGCTTAGCGAAATGGGCTAGCGGGAGTACAGGGCAGTTCTTC CASSLAKWASGSTGQFF
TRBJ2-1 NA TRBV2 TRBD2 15 TGTGCCAGCAGTGAATCACTAGCGGGCTTCAATGAGCAGTTCTTC CASSESLAGFNEQFF
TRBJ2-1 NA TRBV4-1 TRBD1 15 TGCGCCAGCAGCCAAGCACAGGGGGCTGGCAATGAGCAGTTCTTC CASSQAQGAGNEQFF
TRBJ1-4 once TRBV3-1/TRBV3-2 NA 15 TGTGCCAGCAGCCAAGACAGTGCAACTAATGAAAAACTGTTTTTT CASSQDSATNEKLFF